One sample yielded the 14 T cell receptor beta chains listed below, sequenced in a study of blood T cell repertoires in COVID-19. Assay used: immunoSEQ multiplex PCR; TCRdb lists only in-frame clones, some missing. The table records 65,000 to 85,000 clones, almost 90% of them present only once. Sample: peripheral blood. The receptor source for this set is a human donor in a cohort sampled during active COVID-19.

J is TRBJ1-3 and V is TRBV5-4; the match to TRBD1 covers 10 bases. This CDR3 comprises 16 residues. V was pared by 0 bases and J by 1 base, with 1 base of the junction left unmatched. Germline loops: CDR1 SGHNT, CDR2 YYREEE (reference sequence). The CDR3 sequence: CASSLGDRGSGNTIYF. CDR3 DNA sequence: TGTGCCAGCAGCTTGGGGGACAGGGGATCTGGAAACACCATATATTTT.

This clone was seen once. This chain uses TRBV7-3 with TRBJ2-4; D might be TRBD2 (7 bases). CDR1 and CDR2 (germline): SGHTA, FQGTGA. V lost 5 bases and J lost 8, with 19 bases in between. This CDR3 comprises 15 residues. CDR3 sequence: CASSPIGGGQDIQYF. In DNA, the CDR3 is TGTGCCAGCAGCCCCATAGGGGGGGGTCAGGACATTCAGTACTTC.

This clone appeared a single time. The chain is built from TRBV5-1 and TRBJ1-1, with D hard to call. The length of the CDR3 is 14 residues. From germline, CDR1 is SGHRS and CDR2 YFSETQ. The V end was cut by 4 bases, the J end by 6 bases, with 16 bases between. CDR3 region: CASSPPGGRAEAFF. The CDR3 DNA sequence: TGCGCCAGCAGCCCTCCTGGAGGGAGGGCTGAAGCTTTCTTT.

J is TRBJ2-1 and V is TRBV18; D possibly corresponds to TRBD2 (6 bases). Trimming shortened V by 0 bases and J by 7 bases, and 13 bases separated the two germline ends. The CDR3 extends over 15 amino acids. Germline values: CDR1 KGHSH, CDR2 LQKENI. This CDR3 is CASSPPVHAGNEQFF. CDR3 coding DNA: TGTGCCAGCTCACCACCGGTACATGCGGGGAATGAGCAGTTCTTC.

CDR3: CASSYSETQYF. CDR3 bases: TGTGCCAGCAGCTACAGTGAGACCCAGTACTTC. V gene TRBV5-6 combines with J gene TRBJ2-5; D not certain. This CDR3 is built from 11 residues. Germline assignment: CDR1 SGHDT and CDR2 YYEEEE. V dropped 3 bases and J dropped 5 bases, with 5 bases sitting between them.

The V gene is TRBV9, the J gene TRBJ2-1; the match to TRBD2 covers 14 bases. Germline CDR1 is SGDLS and CDR2 is YYNGEE. The CDR3 runs 19 residues. V lost 3 bases and J lost 1; bases outside the gene matches: 9. CDR3 loop: CASSAPGLAGVYSYNEQFF. The CDR3 nucleotides read TGTGCCAGCAGCGCCCCGGGACTAGCGGGGGTGTATTCCTACAATGAGCAGTTCTTC.

The V gene is TRBV6-2 or TRBV6-3, the J gene TRBJ1-2; D remains unclear. Germline CDR1 MNHEY, CDR2 SVGEGT. This CDR3 has 13 amino acids. The V gene lost 6 bases and the J gene lost 6 bases, with 14 bases spanning the gap. This chain's CDR3 is CASSERGRDGYTF. CDR3 in DNA: TGTGCCAGCAGCGAGCGGGGTAGGGATGGCTACACCTTC.

The genes are TRBV7-9 and TRBJ2-1; D possibly corresponds to TRBD2 (6 bases). This CDR3 region has 15 residues. V lost 5 bases, J lost 4 bases, and 15 bases lay in between. Germline loops: CDR1 SEHNR, CDR2 FQNEAQ (reference sequence). The CDR3 loop is CASSKIRDSYNEQFF. The CDR3 bases are TGTGCCAGCAGCAAGATCCGGGACTCATACAATGAGCAGTTCTTC.

In this sample, this clone turned up once. The rearrangement uses TRBV7-2 and TRBJ2-3; 15 bases map to TRBD2. This CDR3 spans 19 amino acids. The germline V gene has CDR1 SGHTA and CDR2 FQGNSA. V shed 3 bases, J shed 4 bases, and the junction held 11 bases outside the gene matches. CDR3 loop: CASSFQSLGLAGGSDTQYF. CDR3 DNA: TGTGCCAGCAGCTTCCAGTCTCTGGGACTAGCGGGGGGTTCAGATACGCAGTATTTT.

The V call is TRBV4-1, the J call TRBJ2-3, with D possibly TRBD2 on 6 matching bases. The V and J ends lost 2 bases and 6 bases respectively, with 21 bases between them. The CDR3 is 17 residues long. Germline loops: CDR1 MGHRA, CDR2 YSYEKL. The CDR3 sequence is CASSQSPLARGSDTQYF. CDR3 bases: TGCGCCAGCAGCCAAAGTCCCCTAGCGAGAGGGTCGGATACGCAGTATTTT.

The rearrangement joins TRBV3-1 (or the pseudogene TRBV3-2) to TRBJ1-2, with 7 bases lining up with TRBD1. The V and J ends lost 4 bases and 8 bases, in that order; junction bases with no gene match: 10. The germline CDR1 and CDR2 sequences are LGHDT and YNNKEL (reference sequence). The length of the CDR3 is 14 residues. The CDR3 reads CASSPSLGTVGYTF. The CDR3 DNA reads as TGTGCCAGCAGCCCCAGCCTGGGGACAGTCGGCTACACCTTC.

This clone was recorded once. DNA of the CDR3: TGTGCCTGGGGAAATAGGGGTTCCTACGAGCAGTACTTC. Encoded protein: CAWGNRGSYEQYF. This sequence joins TRBV30 and TRBJ2-7, with D perhaps matching TRBD1 (5 bases). The length of the CDR3 is 13 residues. V lost 5 bases and J lost 1, with 12 bases in between. CDR1 and CDR2 from the germline V gene are GTSNPN and SVGIG (reference sequence).

This clone was seen a single time. The CDR3: CASKAGTGTDEQYF. For the CDR3, the DNA is TGCGCCAGTAAAGCCGGGACAGGGACCGACGAGCAGTACTTC. The rearrangement joins TRBV4-3 to TRBJ2-7; 9 bases match TRBD1. The CDR3 length is 14 residues. V trimming: 9 bases; J trimming: 5 bases; junction bases outside the gene matches: 11. Looked up from germline, CDR1 is LGHNA and CDR2 is YSLEER.

The chain has TRBV10-2 and TRBJ1-2; TRBD1 agrees at 11 bases. Looked up from germline, CDR1 is WSHSY and CDR2 is SAAADI. This CDR3 has 14 amino acids. The V and J ends lost 3 bases and 6 bases, in that order; junction bases with no gene match: 3. Here the CDR3 reads CASSDRTGGNGYTF. CDR3 nucleotide sequence: TGCGCCAGCAGTGACCGGACAGGGGGCAATGGCTACACCTTC.